The 14 T cell receptor beta chains below were found in one sample sequenced in a study of T cell changes during pregnancy in multiple sclerosis. Sequencing used immunoSEQ multiplex PCR; TCRdb keeps in-frame clones, though not all of them. Counted here are around 34,000 clones, 90% occurring once; the ten biggest clones make up approximately 12%. The source was CD8+ T cells from peripheral blood mononuclear cells, collected in the first trimester of pregnancy. The receptors derive from a female donor with multiple sclerosis, enrolled in a pregnancy study.

The chain uses TRBV4-1 and TRBJ1-1; tentatively, D is TRBD1 (5 bases). Germline V CDR1 and CDR2: MGHRA, YSYEKL. V dropped 6 bases and J dropped 4 bases, with 6 bases sitting between them. The CDR3 extends over 11 amino acids. The chain's CDR3 is CASSDSTEAFF. In nucleotides, the CDR3 is TGCGCCAGCAGTGACAGCACTGAAGCTTTCTTT.

Written as DNA, the CDR3 is TGTGCCAGCAGTTCAATAGCGGGAGGGCCAGTAGATGAGCAGTTCTTC. It codes for CASSSIAGGPVDEQFF. The J gene is TRBJ2-1, the V gene TRBV27, with 11 bases matching TRBD2. Germline V gives CDR1 MNHEY, CDR2 SMNVEV (reference sequence). The ends lost 4 bases at V and 8 bases at J; junction bases unmatched: 10. This CDR3 is 16 amino acids long.

The chain is built from TRBV27 and TRBJ2-5; tentative D call: TRBD1 (5 bases). The CDR3 is 11 residues long. Trimming cost V 4 bases and J 7 bases, with 7 bases left between them. Germline V gene lookup returns CDR1 MNHEY and CDR2 SMNVEV (reference sequence). The CDR3 here is CASSSQGTQYF. The CDR3 bases are TGTGCCAGCAGTTCCCAGGGGACCCAGTACTTC.

This clone was detected once. J is TRBJ2-1 and V is TRBV6-1, with TRBD2 identical over 10 bases. This CDR3 comprises 15 residues. Trimming at V came to 4 bases and at J to 4 bases, leaving 4 bases not matched to a gene. Germline CDR1 is MNHNS and CDR2 is SASEGT. CDR3 bases: TGTGCCAGCAGTGGAACTAGCGGGAATTACAATGAGCAGTTCTTC. Its protein is CASSGTSGNYNEQFF.

The chain has TRBV28 and TRBJ1-2; TRBD1 matches at 8 bases. The CDR3 spans 15 residues. V shed 6 bases, J shed 5 bases, and the junction held 11 bases outside the gene matches. Germline loops: CDR1 MDHEN, CDR2 SYDVKM. In DNA form, the CDR3 reads TGTGCCAGCAGGGACAGGGAAGGGGGGGGGTATGGCTACACCTTC. The encoded protein is CASRDREGGGYGYTF.

The chain couples TRBV6-4 to TRBJ1-2, with TRBD1 matching over 9 bases. The CDR3 length is 16 residues. V trimming: 6 bases; J trimming: 2 bases; junction bases outside the gene matches: 10. Germline values: CDR1 MRHNA, CDR2 SNTAGT. CDR3 DNA: TGTGCCAGCAGGGCTACTGGGACAGGGTCCAACTATGGCTACACCTTC. This translates into CASRATGTGSNYGYTF.

The gene calls are TRBV28 and TRBJ2-3; possibly TRBD2 for D (6 bases). Germline values: CDR1 MDHEN, CDR2 SYDVKM. Trimming took off 8 bases at V and 0 bases at J, with 15 bases between the two ends. This CDR3 is 15 amino acids long. The CDR3 sequence is CASLRRGFSTDTQYF. DNA of the CDR3: TGTGCCAGCCTCCGACGGGGGTTTAGCACAGATACGCAGTATTTT.

Relative to its sample, this clone is medium-sized (0.01 to 0.1%). This sequence joins TRBV28 and TRBJ1-5; no firm D call. CDR1 is MDHEN, CDR2 SYDVKM, per germline. The CDR3 contains 13 residues. V was clipped by 5 bases and J by 6 bases, with 11 bases between them. The DNA for the CDR3 is TGTGCCAGCAGTCCAGAGGGTTTTCAGCCCCAGCATTTT. It is translated as CASSPEGFQPQHF.

The rearrangement uses TRBV6-1 and TRBJ1-1; 8 nucleotides align to TRBD1. The V and J ends lost 9 bases and 7 bases, in that order; junction bases with no gene match: 7. The germline gives CDR1 MNHNS, CDR2 SASEGT. This CDR3 has 12 amino acids. The chain's CDR3 is CARSSGGGEAFF. CDR3 in DNA: TGTGCCAGGAGTTCAGGGGGCGGTGAAGCTTTCTTT.

This clone was seen just once. The chain joins TRBV9 to TRBJ2-5; D uncertain. The CDR3 totals 14 residues. The germline V gene encodes CDR1 SGDLS and CDR2 YYNGEE. The V end was cut by 0 bases, the J end by 0 bases, with 6 bases between. The CDR3 loop reads CASSVGWHQETQYF. The CDR3 coding sequence is TGTGCCAGCAGCGTAGGTTGGCACCAAGAGACCCAGTACTTC.

The rearrangement joins TRBV15 to TRBJ2-7, with TRBD1 as a possible D gene (5 bases). This CDR3 region has 13 residues. Looked up from germline, CDR1 is LNHNV and CDR2 is YYDKDF (reference sequence). V shed 1 base and J shed 4 bases, with 8 bases lying between them. CDR3 amino acids: CATSRARGYEQYF. The DNA of the CDR3 is TGTGCCACCAGCAGAGCTAGGGGTTACGAGCAGTACTTC.

The genes are TRBV7-9 and TRBJ2-7; 10 nucleotides agree with TRBD1. The CDR3 length is 15 residues. The germline V gene encodes CDR1 SEHNR and CDR2 FQNEAQ (reference sequence). V lost 5 bases and J lost 1; bases outside the gene matches: 5. The CDR3 sequence is CASSKGTGVSYEQYF. The CDR3 nucleotides are TGTGCCAGCAGCAAAGGGACAGGGGTTTCCTACGAGCAGTACTTC.

The chain recombines TRBV29-1 with TRBJ1-3, with TRBD1 matching 7 bases. The germline V gene has CDR1 SQVTM and CDR2 ANQGSEA. This CDR3 is 17 amino acids long. After removal of 5 bases from V and 0 bases from J, the junction contained 13 bases not matched to a gene. CDR3 sequence (DNA): TGCAGCGTTAGCAGTTCAAGGGGGCCCATCTCTGGAAACACCATATATTTT. Protein: CSVSSSRGPISGNTIYF.

J is TRBJ2-1 and V is TRBV19, with TRBD1 matching 8 bases. Trimming took 5 bases from V and 9 from J; bases not matched to a gene: 6. The CDR3 covers 13 residues. In germline, CDR1 is LNHDA, CDR2 SQIVND (reference sequence). This CDR3 is CASSPRTGREQFF. CDR3 sequence (DNA): TGTGCCAGTAGTCCTCGGACAGGGCGTGAGCAGTTCTTC.